This entry lists 26 T cell receptor beta chains sequenced from one sample in a study of follicular helper T cells after annual influenza vaccination. Specified time point: 2013-2014 season, 7 days after vaccination. TCRdb keeps only in-frame clones here, not all; method: immunoSEQ multiplex PCR. The sample holds thousands of clones, roughly nine tenths seen once. The specimen comprised CXCR5+ CD38- circulating T follicular helper cells from blood, sampled 7 days after influenza vaccination. Noted subset: circulating Tfh, non-naive CD4+CXCR5+PD-1+ (ICOS+CD38+ or ICOS-CD38-). These receptors all come from an adult who received the influenza vaccine.

The chain combines TRBV7-3 with TRBJ2-1; 10 nucleotides line up with TRBD1. Germline V CDR1 and CDR2: SGHTA, FQGTGA. With V trimmed by 2 bases and J by 7 bases, 5 bases remained unmatched. The CDR3 length is 15 residues. CDR3 nucleotide sequence: TGTGCCAGCAGCTTAGACAGGGGGCTAAGAAATGAGCAGTTCTTC. This translates into CASSLDRGLRNEQFF. Using reference TRBV7-3 and TRBJ2-1 for the parts outside the CDR3, the full variable domain is GAGVSQTPSNKVTEKGKYVELRCDPISGHTALYWYRQSLGQGPEFLIYFQGTGAADDSGLPNDRFFAVRPEGSVSTLKIQRTERGDSAVYLCASSLDRGLRNEQFFGPGTRLTVL.

V gene TRBV7-9 combines with J gene TRBJ1-5; D call uncertain. Trimming removed 5 bases from V and 6 bases from J, with 11 bases in between. The CDR3 spans 13 residues. Germline V gives CDR1 SEHNR, CDR2 FQNEAQ (reference sequence). CDR3 residues: CASSGPNGQPQHF. In DNA form, the CDR3 reads TGTGCCAGCAGCGGGCCAAACGGTCAGCCCCAGCATTTT.

V gene TRBV6-5 combines with J gene TRBJ2-5, with TRBD1 matching 10 bases. The CDR3 length is 14 residues. V trimming: 4 bases; J trimming: 5 bases; junction bases outside the gene matches: 4. From germline, CDR1 is MNHEY and CDR2 SVGAGI. CDR3 bases: TGTGCCAGCAGTTTGACAGGGGGCGCGGAGACCCAGTACTTC. It codes for CASSLTGGAETQYF.

The chain carries TRBV7-9 and TRBJ2-5; D uncertain. Trimming shortened V by 5 bases and J by 4 bases, and 11 bases separated the two germline ends. Germline loops: CDR1 SEHNR, CDR2 FQNEAQ (reference sequence). The CDR3 totals 13 residues. The CDR3 DNA sequence: TGTGCCAGCAGCCCCGACTTGGGAGAGACCCAGTACTTC. Translated: CASSPDLGETQYF.

The genes are TRBV29-1 and TRBJ2-4, with D unclear. The CDR3 spans 13 residues. CDR1 and CDR2 from the germline V gene are SQVTM and ANQGSEA. Trimming removed 2 bases from V and 2 bases from J, with 7 bases in between. The CDR3: CSVESQTKNIQYF. CDR3 nucleotide sequence: TGCAGCGTTGAATCGCAGACCAAAAACATTCAGTACTTC.

The V gene is TRBV7-8, the J gene TRBJ2-3; D perhaps matches TRBD2 (5 bases). Germline V gene data show CDR1 as SGHVS and CDR2 as FQNEAQ. Trimming shortened V by 6 bases and J by 0 bases, and 10 bases separated the two germline ends. The CDR3 contains 14 residues. The CDR3 reads CASRRGGSTDTQYF. In DNA, the CDR3 is TGTGCCAGCAGACGGGGTGGGAGCACAGATACGCAGTATTTT.

The V gene is TRBV9, the J gene TRBJ2-7, with D tentatively TRBD2 (6 bases). Germline V gives CDR1 SGDLS, CDR2 YYNGEE. The CDR3 has 12 residues. Between the trimmed V and J ends, which lost 0 bases and 6 bases, there was a span of 7 bases. The CDR3 sequence is CASSVVGGEQYF. CDR3 DNA sequence: TGTGCCAGCAGCGTAGTCGGGGGCGAGCAGTACTTC.

The genes are TRBV28 and TRBJ1-2, with D perhaps matching TRBD1 (5 bases). The ends were cut back, 11 bases at V and 4 bases at J, with 17 bases in the middle. Germline loops: CDR1 MDHEN, CDR2 SYDVKM. The CDR3 totals 13 residues. For the CDR3, the DNA is TGTGCCCGTGGGGACTTTCCGGCCTATGGCTACACCTTC. It translates to CARGDFPAYGYTF.

The V gene is TRBV6-1, the J gene TRBJ1-4; D gene uncertain. Germline V gene data show CDR1 as MNHNS and CDR2 as SASEGT. Trimming removed 7 bases from V and 0 bases from J, with 9 bases in between. The CDR3 contains 14 residues. Here the CDR3 DNA reads TGTGCCAGCACTCCGTTTGCAACTAATGAAAAACTGTTTTTT. Protein: CASTPFATNEKLFF.

The J gene is TRBJ2-2, the V gene TRBV18, with D uncertain. The CDR3 covers 15 residues. Trimming left V 1 base short and J 5 bases short, with 11 bases between. CDR1 is KGHSH and CDR2 is LQKENI in the germline V gene. This CDR3 is CASSPRPGMTGELFF. The CDR3 coding sequence is TGTGCCAGCTCACCACGTCCGGGTATGACCGGGGAGCTGTTTTTT.

This clone has just one count. The rearrangement uses TRBV28 and TRBJ1-2; TRBD1 matches at 11 bases. The germline V gene encodes CDR1 MDHEN and CDR2 SYDVKM. The V and J ends lost 5 bases and 7 bases, in that order; junction bases with no gene match: 9. The CDR3 covers 15 residues. The CDR3 bases are TGTGCCAGCAGTCGACCGGGACAGGGGGTGTTTGGCTACACCTTC. Protein: CASSRPGQGVFGYTF.

The gene calls are TRBV11-2 and TRBJ2-1; 8 positions agree with TRBD2. Germline V gene sequence: CDR1 SGHAT, CDR2 FQNNGV. V shed 5 bases and J 10 bases; nucleotides not matched to a gene: 13. The CDR3 is 15 residues long. CDR3 nucleotides: TGTGCCAGCAGCCCCCCGGGACTAGGTTCTGGGGAGCAGTTCTTC. Translating gives CASSPPGLGSGEQFF.

V usage is TRBV6-6 and J usage is TRBJ1-3; unclear D gene. V lost 0 bases, J lost 0 bases, and 9 bases lay in between. CDR3 length: 16 amino acids. Per germline, CDR1 MNHNY and CDR2 SVGAGI (reference sequence). CDR3 sequence: CASSYSNPGSGNTIYF. The CDR3 DNA follows: TGTGCCAGCAGTTACTCGAACCCGGGCTCTGGAAACACCATATATTTT.

The chain employs TRBV5-4 and TRBJ2-7; 8 bases map to TRBD2. The ends lost 4 bases at V and 13 bases at J; junction bases unmatched: 16. The CDR3 covers 14 residues. CDR1 is SGHNT and CDR2 is YYREEE in the germline V gene (reference sequence). The CDR3 DNA is TGTGCCAGCAGCCTCGGGGGGGAGTTGGAGCCACTTTACTTC. Its protein is CASSLGGELEPLYF.

The V and J genes are TRBV9 and TRBJ1-3, with D maybe TRBD1 (6 bases). Trimming left V 3 bases short and J 4 bases short, with 14 bases between. The CDR3 covers 15 residues. Germline lookup yields CDR1 SGDLS and CDR2 YYNGEE. Here the CDR3 DNA reads TGTGCCAGCAGCGCCACAGGGTTTGTCGGAAACACCATATATTTT. It specifies CASSATGFVGNTIYF.

The chain uses TRBV4-1 and TRBJ2-6, with D unclear. The CDR3 loop spans 15 amino acids. CDR1 and CDR2 from the germline V gene are MGHRA and YSYEKL. V lost 4 bases to trimming and J lost 2 bases, with 9 bases between them. The CDR3 DNA follows: TGCGCCAGCAGCCCCCCGAGGACTGGGGCCAACGTCCTGACTTTC. It yields the protein CASSPPRTGANVLTF.

The chain employs TRBV11-1 and TRBJ2-7; tentative D call: TRBD1 (7 bases). The germline V and J ends were trimmed by 3 bases and 0 bases, with 12 bases remaining between them. CDR1 is SGHAT, CDR2 FQDESV, per germline (reference sequence). The CDR3 loop spans 15 amino acids. CDR3 sequence (DNA): TGTGCCAGCAGCTTCGGCGGGGACAGCTCCTACGAGCAGTACTTC. It encodes CASSFGGDSSYEQYF.

CDR3 residues: CAISDIGGYEQYF. Here the CDR3 DNA reads TGTGCCATCAGTGATATAGGGGGTTACGAGCAGTACTTC. The chain uses TRBV10-3 and TRBJ2-7; TRBD1 might be the D (6 bases). Trimming took 3 bases from V and 4 from J, leaving 10 bases between them. Germline V gene sequence: CDR1 ENHRY, CDR2 SYGVKD. The CDR3 runs to 13 residues.

CDR3 bases: TGTGCCAGCAGCTTAGGGGGGGGCTCAGATACGCAGTATTTT. This sequence encodes CASSLGGGSDTQYF. V and J are TRBV7-2 and TRBJ2-3, with D perhaps matching TRBD2 (7 bases). The length of the CDR3 is 14 residues. Trimming removed 1 base at V and 4 bases at J, with 9 bases between. From germline, CDR1 is SGHTA and CDR2 FQGNSA.

The rearrangement links TRBV7-2 to TRBJ1-3; D is perhaps TRBD1 (6 bases). Germline CDR1 is SGHTA and CDR2 is FQGNSA. The CDR3 is made up of 15 amino acids. Between the trimmed V and J ends, which lost 4 bases and 10 bases, there was a span of 20 bases. Here the CDR3 reads CASSSQSTGFWTIYF. CDR3 nucleotide sequence: TGTGCCAGCAGCTCACAATCTACAGGGTTCTGGACCATATATTTT. Combining the CDR3 with reference TRBV7-2 and TRBJ1-3 gives the whole variable domain GAGVSQSPSNKVTEKGKDVELRCDPISGHTALYWYRQSLGQGLEFLIYFQGNSAPDKSGLPSDRFSAERTGGSVSTLTIQRTQQEDSAVYLCASSSQSTGFWTIYFGEGSWLTVV.

The rearrangement joins TRBV5-1 to TRBJ2-3, with D maybe TRBD1 (5 bases). CDR1 SGHRS and CDR2 YFSETQ come from the germline V gene. Trimming cost V 3 bases and J 3 bases, with 8 bases left between them. CDR3 length: 13 residues. The CDR3 nucleotides are TGCGCCAGCAGCTCCCAGGGTACAGATACGCAGTATTTT. Amino acid sequence: CASSSQGTDTQYF.

This chain connects TRBV5-1 to TRBJ2-7; TRBD2 is a possible D gene (6 bases). Germline V gene lookup returns CDR1 SGHRS and CDR2 YFSETQ. CDR3 size: 17 residues. Trimming removed 0 bases from V and 2 bases from J, with 18 bases in between. The CDR3, as DNA: TGCGCCAGCAGCTTGGGGGGCGGTGCGACTAGAACCTACGAGCAGTACTTC. As protein: CASSLGGGATRTYEQYF.

This chain connects TRBV7-9 to TRBJ1-2; D gene unclear. Looked up from germline, CDR1 is SEHNR and CDR2 is FQNEAQ (reference sequence). The CDR3 spans 13 residues. With 1 base removed from V and 3 bases from J, the gap between germline ends came to 6 bases. Here the CDR3 reads CASSLDSHYGYTF. The CDR3 nucleotides are TGTGCCAGCAGCTTAGACAGTCACTATGGCTACACCTTC.

Of note for this clone: The junction departs from germline at one end; a sequencing error may be responsible. The chain carries TRBV7-7 and TRBJ2-6, with D unclear. The CDR3 length is 15 residues. Germline V CDR1 and CDR2: SSHAT, FNYEAQ (reference sequence). The CDR3 DNA reads as TGTGCTAGCAGCTCATCAGGCTCTGGGGCCAACGTCCTGACTTTC. Translated: CASSSSGSGANVLTF.

V is TRBV5-1 and J is TRBJ2-6; tentative D call: TRBD1 (5 bases). CDR1 is SGHRS, CDR2 YFSETQ, per germline. V was shortened by 0 bases and J by 2 bases, with 15 bases between the two germline ends. The length of the CDR3 is 18 residues. In nucleotides, the CDR3 is TGCGCCAGCAGCTTGGCCCCCCAGGGTAATGCTGGGGCCAACGTCCTGACTTTC. It codes for CASSLAPQGNAGANVLTF.

V is TRBV18 and J is TRBJ2-7, with D maybe TRBD1 (6 bases). Germline loops: CDR1 KGHSH, CDR2 LQKENI. The length of the CDR3 is 12 residues. Trimming left V 3 bases short and J 6 bases short, with 9 bases between. The CDR3 is CASSPQGTEQYF. As DNA, the CDR3 is TGTGCCAGCTCACCGCAGGGGACCGAGCAGTACTTC.